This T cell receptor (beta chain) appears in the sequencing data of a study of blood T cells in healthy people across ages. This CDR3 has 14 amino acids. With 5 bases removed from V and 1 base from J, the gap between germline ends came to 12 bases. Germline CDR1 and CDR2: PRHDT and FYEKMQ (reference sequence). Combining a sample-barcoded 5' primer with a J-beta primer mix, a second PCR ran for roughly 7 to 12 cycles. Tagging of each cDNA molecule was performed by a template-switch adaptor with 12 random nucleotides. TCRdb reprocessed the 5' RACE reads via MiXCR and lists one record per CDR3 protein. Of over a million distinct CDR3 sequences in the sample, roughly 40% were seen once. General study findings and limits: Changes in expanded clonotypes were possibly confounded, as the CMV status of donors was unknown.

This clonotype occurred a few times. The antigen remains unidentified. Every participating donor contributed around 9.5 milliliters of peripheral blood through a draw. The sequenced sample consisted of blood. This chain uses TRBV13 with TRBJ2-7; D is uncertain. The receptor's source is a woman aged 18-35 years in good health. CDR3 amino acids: CASSRDLVSYEQYF. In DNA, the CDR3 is TGTGCCAGCAGCCGCGATCTAGTGTCCTACGAGCAGTACTTC.